This section outlines one T cell receptor (beta chain) sequence together with its context. This specimen belongs to a study of blood T cell repertoires in COVID-19. V lost 1 base, J lost 4 bases, and 9 bases stayed unmatched. The germline gives CDR1 SGHTA, CDR2 FQGNSA. This CDR3 has 17 amino acids. Per the study methods: The assay estimated nucleated cells by amplifying reference gene primers. Here immunoSEQ multiplex PCR was the method, and the copy in TCRdb shows in-frame clones only, minus some. D and trimming come from the DNA, and the V and J calls and clone size come from that table. The sample carries tens of thousands of clones, approximately 77% recorded once. Enrolled during active infection, Seattle patients were then followed longitudinally.

The receptor comes from a man between 65 and 79 years old with COVID-19, enrolled during active disease. The sample comprised peripheral blood. This chain connects TRBV7-2 to TRBJ2-1; 8 bases map to TRBD2. In DNA, the CDR3 is TGTGCCAGCAGCTTAGGGCCTTCTAGCGGGTCATACAATGAGCAGTTCTTC. Residues: CASSLGPSSGSYNEQFF.